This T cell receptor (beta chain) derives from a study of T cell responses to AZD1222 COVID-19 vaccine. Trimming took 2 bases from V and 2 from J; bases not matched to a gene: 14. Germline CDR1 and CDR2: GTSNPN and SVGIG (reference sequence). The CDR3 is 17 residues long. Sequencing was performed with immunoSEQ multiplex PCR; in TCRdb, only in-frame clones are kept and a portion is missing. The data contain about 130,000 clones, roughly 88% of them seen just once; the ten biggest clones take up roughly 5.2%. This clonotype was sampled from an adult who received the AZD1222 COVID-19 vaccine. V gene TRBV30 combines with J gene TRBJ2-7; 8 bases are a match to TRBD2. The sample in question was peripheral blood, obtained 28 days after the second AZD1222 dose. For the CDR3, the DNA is TGTGCCTGGAGTCCTATACTCCAAAGCGGGAGCGCCTACGAGCAGTACTTC. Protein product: CAWSPILQSGSAYEQYF.